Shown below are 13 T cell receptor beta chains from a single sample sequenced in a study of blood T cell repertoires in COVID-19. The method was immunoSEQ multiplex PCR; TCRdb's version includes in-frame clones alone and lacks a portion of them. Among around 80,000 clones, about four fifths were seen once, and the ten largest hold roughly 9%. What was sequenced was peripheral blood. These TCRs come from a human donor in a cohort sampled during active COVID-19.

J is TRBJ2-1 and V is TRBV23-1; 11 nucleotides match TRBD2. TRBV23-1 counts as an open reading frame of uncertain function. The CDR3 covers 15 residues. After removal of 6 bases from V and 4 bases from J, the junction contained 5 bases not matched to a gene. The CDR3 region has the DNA TGCGCCAGCAGGTCCGGGACTAGCGGATACAATGAGCAGTTCTTC. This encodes CASRSGTSGYNEQFF.

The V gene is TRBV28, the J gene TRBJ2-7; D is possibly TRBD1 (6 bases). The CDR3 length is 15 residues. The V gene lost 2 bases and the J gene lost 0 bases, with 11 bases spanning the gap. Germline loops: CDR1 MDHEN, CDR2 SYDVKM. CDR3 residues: CASSLTGTLSYEQYF. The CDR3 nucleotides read TGTGCCAGCAGTTTAACCGGGACACTCTCCTACGAGCAGTACTTC. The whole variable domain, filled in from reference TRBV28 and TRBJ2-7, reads DVKVTQSSRYLVKRTGEKVFLECVQDMDHENMFWYRQDPGLGLRLIYFSYDVKMKEKGDIPEGYSVSREKKERFSLILESASTNQTSMYLCASSLTGTLSYEQYFGPGTRLTVT.

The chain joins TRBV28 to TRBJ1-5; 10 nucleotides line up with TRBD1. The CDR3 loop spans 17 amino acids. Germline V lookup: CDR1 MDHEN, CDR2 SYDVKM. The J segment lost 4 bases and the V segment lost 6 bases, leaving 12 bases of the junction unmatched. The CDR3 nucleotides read TGTGCCAGCAGACCTCCGGGACAGGGGATCGGGAATCAGCCCCAGCATTTT. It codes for CASRPPGQGIGNQPQHF. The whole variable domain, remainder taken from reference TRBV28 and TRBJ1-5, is DVKVTQSSRYLVKRTGEKVFLECVQDMDHENMFWYRQDPGLGLRLIYFSYDVKMKEKGDIPEGYSVSREKKERFSLILESASTNQTSMYLCASRPPGQGIGNQPQHFGDGTRLSIL.

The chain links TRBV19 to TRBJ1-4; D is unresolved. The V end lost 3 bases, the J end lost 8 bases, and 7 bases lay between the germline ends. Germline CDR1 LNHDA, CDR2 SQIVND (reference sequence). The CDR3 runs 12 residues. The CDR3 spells CASSMQEEKLFF. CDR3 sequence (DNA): TGTGCCAGTAGTATGCAGGAAGAAAAACTGTTTTTT.

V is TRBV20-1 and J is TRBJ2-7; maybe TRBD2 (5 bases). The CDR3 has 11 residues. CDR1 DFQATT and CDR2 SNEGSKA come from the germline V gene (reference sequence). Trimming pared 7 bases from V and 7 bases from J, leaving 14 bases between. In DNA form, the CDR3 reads TGCAGTGTCGGGATCCTGGATGAGCAGTACTTC. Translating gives CSVGILDEQYF.

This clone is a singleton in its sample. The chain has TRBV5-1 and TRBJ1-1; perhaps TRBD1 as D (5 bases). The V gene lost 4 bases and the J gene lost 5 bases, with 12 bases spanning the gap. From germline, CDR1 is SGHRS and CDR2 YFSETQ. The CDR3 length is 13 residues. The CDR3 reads CASSQLGGTEAFF. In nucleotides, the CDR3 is TGCGCCAGCAGCCAACTCGGGGGTACTGAAGCTTTCTTT.

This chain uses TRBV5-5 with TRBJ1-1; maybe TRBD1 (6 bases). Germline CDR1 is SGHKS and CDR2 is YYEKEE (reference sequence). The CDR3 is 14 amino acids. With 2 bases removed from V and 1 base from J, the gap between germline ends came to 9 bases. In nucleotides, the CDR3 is TGTGCCAGCAGCTTTACAGGGCCGAACACTGAAGCTTTCTTT. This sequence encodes CASSFTGPNTEAFF.

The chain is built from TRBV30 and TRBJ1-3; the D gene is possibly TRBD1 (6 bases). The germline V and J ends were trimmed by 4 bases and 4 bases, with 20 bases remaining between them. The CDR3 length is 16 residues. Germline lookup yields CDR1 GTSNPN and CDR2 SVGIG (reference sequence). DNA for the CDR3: TGTGCCTGGACCGACCCGGGGGGGGCGTCGGGAAACACCATATATTTT. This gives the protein CAWTDPGGASGNTIYF.

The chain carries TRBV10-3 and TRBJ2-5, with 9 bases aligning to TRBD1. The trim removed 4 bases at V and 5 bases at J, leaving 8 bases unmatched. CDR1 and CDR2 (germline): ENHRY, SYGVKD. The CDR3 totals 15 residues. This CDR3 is CAISGTGVGPETQYF. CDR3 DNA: TGTGCCATCAGTGGGACAGGGGTTGGACCGGAGACCCAGTACTTC.

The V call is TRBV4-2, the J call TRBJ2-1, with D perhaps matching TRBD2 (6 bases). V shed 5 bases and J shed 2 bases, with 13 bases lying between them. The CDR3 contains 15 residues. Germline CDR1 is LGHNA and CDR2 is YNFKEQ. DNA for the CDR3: TGTGCCAGCAGCGCCAGGAGGGAGGCCTACAATGAGCAGTTCTTC. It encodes CASSARREAYNEQFF.

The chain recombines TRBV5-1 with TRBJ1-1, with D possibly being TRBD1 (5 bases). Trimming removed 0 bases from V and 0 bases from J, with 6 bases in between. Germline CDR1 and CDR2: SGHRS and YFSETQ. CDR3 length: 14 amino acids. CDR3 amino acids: CASSLAGMNTEAFF. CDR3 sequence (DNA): TGCGCCAGCAGCTTGGCAGGGATGAACACTGAAGCTTTCTTT.

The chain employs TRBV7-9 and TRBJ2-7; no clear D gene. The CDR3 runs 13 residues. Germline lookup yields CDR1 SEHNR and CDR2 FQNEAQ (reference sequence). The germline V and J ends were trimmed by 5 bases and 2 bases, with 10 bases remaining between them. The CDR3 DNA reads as TGTGCCAGCAGCGACCGACAAGCCTACGAGCAGTACTTC. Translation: CASSDRQAYEQYF. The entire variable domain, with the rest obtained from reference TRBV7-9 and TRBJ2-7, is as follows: DTGVSQNPRHKITKRGQNVTFRCDPISEHNRLYWYRQTLGQGPEFLTYFQNEAQLEKSRLLSDRFSAERPKGSFSTLEIQRTEQGDSAMYLCASSDRQAYEQYFGPGTRLTVT.

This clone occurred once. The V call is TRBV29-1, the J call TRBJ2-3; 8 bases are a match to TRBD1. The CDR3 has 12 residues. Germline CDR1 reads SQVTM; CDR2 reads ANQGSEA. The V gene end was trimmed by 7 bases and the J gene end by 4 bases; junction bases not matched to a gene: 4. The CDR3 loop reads CSGAGGADTQYF. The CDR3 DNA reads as TGCAGCGGAGCAGGGGGCGCAGATACGCAGTATTTT.